Listed below are T cell receptor beta chains from one sample, sequenced in a study of blood T cell repertoires in COVID-19. Only in-frame clones appear in the TCRdb table, and some are missing; sequencing was by immunoSEQ multiplex PCR. The profile covers about 270,000 clones, with about 86% appearing a single time and approximately 5.9% taken by the ten largest. The sample consisted of peripheral blood. The receptors here all came from a man older than 75 with acute or convalescent COVID-19. Each CDR3 is given with its conserved first and last residue. A D gene is named only where the DNA matches it firmly. Expanded clones are given a class, and other clones once, few, many or no size at all.

clone_size: NA; v_call: TRBV28; j_call: TRBJ2-1; d_call: TRBD2; cdr3_aa: CASGSGTSGRSYNEQFF; cdr3_nt: TGTGCCAGTGGTAGCGGGACTAGCGGCCGCTCCTACAATGAGCAGTTCTTC
clone_size: NA; v_call: TRBV6-5; j_call: TRBJ1-1; d_call: NA; cdr3_aa: CASSLQVLDTEAFF; cdr3_nt: TGTGCCAGCAGCTTACAGGTACTTGACACTGAAGCTTTCTTT
clone_size: few; v_call: TRBV11-1; j_call: TRBJ2-1; d_call: TRBD2; cdr3_aa: CASSLALAGGSYNEQFF; cdr3_nt: TGTGCCAGCAGCTTAGCGCTAGCGGGGGGGTCCTACAATGAGCAGTTCTTC
clone_size: NA; v_call: TRBV5-4; j_call: TRBJ2-3; d_call: NA; cdr3_aa: CASSYGTLSTDTQYF; cdr3_nt: TGTGCCAGCAGCTACGGGACACTTAGCACAGATACGCAGTATTTT
clone_size: NA; v_call: TRBV5-1; j_call: TRBJ1-1; d_call: NA; cdr3_aa: CASSLGLGGNTEAFF; cdr3_nt: TGCGCCAGCAGCTTGGGATTAGGGGGGAACACTGAAGCTTTCTTT
clone_size: NA; v_call: TRBV5-1; j_call: TRBJ2-3; d_call: TRBD2; cdr3_aa: CASSLAYSGGSTDTQYF; cdr3_nt: TGCGCCAGCAGCTTGGCGTATAGCGGGGGTAGCACAGATACGCAGTATTTT
clone_size: NA; v_call: TRBV30; j_call: TRBJ1-2; d_call: NA; cdr3_aa: CAWSPRGGLEHGYTF; cdr3_nt: TGTGCCTGGAGTCCTCGGGGAGGGTTGGAACATGGCTACACCTTC
clone_size: NA; v_call: TRBV28; j_call: TRBJ1-4; d_call: NA; cdr3_aa: CASTDGQNLATNEKLFF; cdr3_nt: TGTGCCAGCACCGACGGACAGAACCTTGCAACTAATGAAAAACTGTTTTTT
clone_size: NA; v_call: TRBV6-2/TRBV6-3; j_call: TRBJ1-5; d_call: NA; cdr3_aa: CASSSGGSRQPQHF; cdr3_nt: TGTGCCAGCAGTTCGGGGGGGTCTCGGCAGCCCCAGCATTTT
clone_size: NA; v_call: TRBV5-4; j_call: TRBJ1-2; d_call: TRBD1; cdr3_aa: CASSMTGARYGYTF; cdr3_nt: TGTGCCAGCAGCATGACAGGGGCGAGGTATGGCTACACCTTC
clone_size: NA; v_call: TRBV28; j_call: TRBJ1-5; d_call: NA; cdr3_aa: CASSLVGQISNQPQHF; cdr3_nt: TGTGCCAGCAGTTTAGTTGGACAGATTAGCAATCAGCCCCAGCATTTT
clone_size: medium-sized; v_call: TRBV7-8; j_call: TRBJ2-7; d_call: TRBD1; cdr3_aa: CASRTGTGPYEQYF; cdr3_nt: TGTGCCAGCAGAACCGGGACAGGGCCCTACGAGCAGTACTTC
clone_size: few; v_call: TRBV10-3; j_call: TRBJ2-7; d_call: NA; cdr3_aa: CAIRPGTGSSYEQYF; cdr3_nt: TGTGCCATCAGACCCGGGACTGGGAGCTCCTACGAGCAGTACTTC
clone_size: NA; v_call: TRBV18; j_call: TRBJ2-3; d_call: NA; cdr3_aa: CASSPLRASTDTQYF; cdr3_nt: TGTGCCAGCTCACCACTCAGGGCAAGCACAGATACGCAGTATTTT